This TCR beta chain comes out of a study of metastatic and nonmetastatic thyroid tumors. Across the study: Blood and tumor or nodule tissue repertoires from malignant and benign thyroid patients were compared. Study-level results: A significant increase in TCR beta diversity was reportedly seen in malignant thyroid tumors relative to benign nodules, in blood and tumor.

All patients were treatment-naive before thyroid surgery. The germline V gene encodes CDR1 MNHEY and CDR2 SMNVEV (reference sequence). Losses at the gene ends were 6 bases for V and 7 bases for J; bases not matched to a gene: 8. The CDR3 covers 13 residues. This clone is judged medium-sized. The antigen is unknown. Per the original methods: Clinicopathological groups supplied CDR3 differences that were used to build a distant-metastasis classifier for papillary thyroid cancer. TCRdb reanalyzed the PCR reads via MiXCR. The V and J calls and clone size are TCRdb's, not the authors'. The data contain about 15,000 clones, approximately 35% of them singletons.

Sequenced input: tumor tissue. The TCR originated in a male donor with papillary thyroid cancer or a benign thyroid nodule (not recorded which). Some clones in this sample may be carry-over from other donors' samples. The genes are TRBV27 and TRBJ1-2; 7 bases fit TRBD1. The CDR3 loop is CASSGRGGFGYTF. The CDR3 region has the DNA TGTGCCAGCAGCGGCAGGGGGGGATTTGGCTACACCTTC.